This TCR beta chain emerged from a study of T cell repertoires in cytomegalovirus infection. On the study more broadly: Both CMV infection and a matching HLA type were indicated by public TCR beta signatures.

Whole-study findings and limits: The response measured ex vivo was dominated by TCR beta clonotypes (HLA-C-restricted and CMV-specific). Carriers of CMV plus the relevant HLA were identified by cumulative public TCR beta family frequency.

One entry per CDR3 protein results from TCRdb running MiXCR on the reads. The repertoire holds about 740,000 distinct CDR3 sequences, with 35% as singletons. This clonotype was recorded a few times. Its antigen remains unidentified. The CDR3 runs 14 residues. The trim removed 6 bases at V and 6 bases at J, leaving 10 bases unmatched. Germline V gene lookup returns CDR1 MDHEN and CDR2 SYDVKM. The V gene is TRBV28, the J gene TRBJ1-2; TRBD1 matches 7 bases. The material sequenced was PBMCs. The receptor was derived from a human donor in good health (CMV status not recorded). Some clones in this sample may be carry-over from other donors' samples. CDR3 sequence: CASSERGRMDGYTF. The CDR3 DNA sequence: TGTGCCAGCAGCGAGAGGGGGCGCATGGATGGCTACACCTTC.